This entry features one T cell receptor beta chain sequence. The target of this receptor is not known. No clone much larger than this one lies a single base away; base qualities are absent. The record originates from a study of glioma-infiltrating T cells after dendritic cell vaccination listed by TCRdb under 2016. Regarding the research as a whole: The cohort comprised around 15 glioblastoma patients from Phase I and II dendritic cell vaccination trials, 9 newly diagnosed and 6 with recurrent disease. Autologous tumor lysate-pulsed dendritic cell vaccination was administered to the patients between the early 2000s and the early 2010s. The vaccine was prepared from monocyte-derived dendritic cells that were cultured for about 7 days with IL-4 and GM-CSF and then pulsed overnight with autologous tumor lysate. Patients received three intradermal dendritic cell vaccine injections at biweekly intervals in the arm below the axilla. Tumor-infiltrating lymphocyte content was quantified and tumor and blood repertoires were compared in dendritic cell-vaccinated glioblastoma patients by deep sequencing of TCR beta CDR3 regions. Survival after dendritic cell vaccination was correlated with TCR sequencing metrics, including TIL content and tumor-blood repertoire overlap.

Trimming removed 6 bases from V and 9 bases from J; the gene matches leave 10 bases unexplained. CDR1 and CDR2, looked up from the germline V gene, are SNHLY and FYNNEI. From cysteine to phenylalanine, the CDR3 is 14 amino acids long. The only DNA kept is the CDR3, 42 bases in frame from the first base. Sample time point, as interpreted from the label and publication: after dendritic cell vaccination, including at tumor progression/relapse. Selection of patients required sufficient residual fresh-frozen tumor tissue and over two years of available survival data. An isocitrate dehydrogenase mutation was not carried by any of the glioblastoma patients, although molecular status was otherwise variable. PBMC collection took place before vaccination, two weeks after the third vaccination, and at tumor progression if progression occurred. The Qiagen DNeasy Blood extraction Kit was used to extract genomic DNA.

Using the immunoSEQ assay, TCRB CDR3 regions were amplified from approximately 2 micrograms of genomic DNA, or from all available DNA when less than that was on hand. The multiplex PCR relied on 60 forward primers for TCR V beta segments and 13 reverse primers for J beta segments. Synthetic control templates were spiked into each sample at limiting dilution to estimate reads per starting template. The Illumina HiSeq System generated 87 bp sequencing reads. In the original analysis: To remove PCR and sequencing errors, closely related sequences were merged with a nearest neighbor algorithm. TCR overlap was measured as the percentage of unique tumor TCR beta sequences that were also present in the peripheral blood of the same patient. In its TCRdb copy, this immuneACCESS table keeps in-frame sequences only and misses some clones. Where compared with another copy, unresolved V genes explain less than half of these, and the others have no known cause. V and J calls plus clone size are reproduced from that table; the DNA served to infer D and trimming. The sample table lists roughly 100,000 clones, around four fifths of them with a count of one. Jointly, the top ten make up roughly 6.8% of the sample.

Study-wide findings and limitations: After dendritic cell vaccination, a higher estimated pretreatment TIL content predicted longer time to progression and overall survival. The cohort was small and heterogeneous, with few patients having full blood and tumor sets and even fewer initial-recurrent tumor pairs. The three-group TCR overlap response model was described as speculative and requiring prospective validation. No direct relationship between TCR clonality and survival was found, suggesting a diverse polyclonal response may matter.

The rearranged chain carries TRBV2 and TRBJ2-1; 8 of the junction bases match TRBD2. The specimen comprised blood, sampled after dendritic cell vaccination. The TCR sequence derives from a human donor with glioblastoma. The CDR3: CASSTYGGGGEQFF. The bases are TGTGCCAGCAGCACCTACGGGGGGGGTGGTGAGCAGTTCTTC.